What follows are 21 T cell receptor beta chains derived from one specimen sequenced in a study of T-cell reconstitution after alpha-beta-depleted transplantation in children. Whole-study results and caveats: The authors attributed T-cell counts and diversity one year after transplant mostly to newly produced T cells.

Unique molecular identifiers were used to barcode this TCRbeta library. One entry per CDR3 protein results from TCRdb running MiXCR on the PCR reads. The table lists around 300,000 distinct CDR3 sequences, just over 7.5% of them singletons. These TCRs are of unknown antigen specificity. The sequencing used peripheral blood, collected 360 days after TCRalphabeta/CD19-depleted stem cell transplant. The receptors shown here come from a female patient aged 2-15 years who had a stem cell transplant for Fanconi anemia, so the T cells may come from the graft donor.

This clonotype was counted ten times or more. The V gene is TRBV5-1, the J gene TRBJ1-3, with 7 bases aligning to TRBD1. Trimming removed 4 bases from V and 0 bases from J; junction bases left unmatched: 7. This CDR3 spans 16 amino acids. CDR1 and CDR2 (germline): SGHRS, YFSETQ. The CDR3 loop reads CASSAGQAGSGNTIYF. CDR3 nucleotide sequence: TGCGCCAGCAGCGCCGGACAGGCCGGCTCTGGAAACACCATATATTTT.

The chain employs TRBV3-1 and TRBJ2-1; no reliable D call. Germline V gene sequence: CDR1 LGHDT, CDR2 YNNKEL (reference sequence). Trimming removed 0 bases at V and 7 bases at J, with 4 bases between. The CDR3 consists of 12 residues. CDR3 in amino acids: CASSQESNEQFF. The CDR3 DNA follows: TGTGCCAGCAGCCAAGAGTCGAATGAGCAGTTCTTC.

CDR3 loop: CASSQDHAGGDTQYF. The CDR3 nucleotides read TGCGCCAGCAGCCAAGATCACGCGGGGGGGGATACGCAGTATTTT. This chain links TRBV4-3 with TRBJ2-3; 9 positions agree with TRBD2. Trimming cost V 0 bases and J 6 bases; bases outside gene matches: 4. This CDR3 region has 15 residues. CDR1 and CDR2 from the germline V gene are LGHNA and YSLEER.

Comment on this clonotype: This clone may be a read error of a much larger clone one base away. Because it lacks the conserved phenylalanine or tryptophan at the end, this CDR3 is likely a read error. This chain connects TRBV4-3 to TRBJ1-2; D possibly corresponds to TRBD1 (5 bases). CDR1 and CDR2 (germline): LGHNA, YSLEER. V lost 3 bases and J lost 3, with 14 bases in between. CDR3 length: 15 amino acids. Written as DNA, the CDR3 is TGCGCCAGCAGCCATGGAGAACAGGCCGACTATGGCTACACCTCC. Its protein is CASSHGEQADYGYTS.

This clonotype was counted between two and nine times. The chain carries TRBV7-9 and TRBJ1-2, with D tentatively TRBD1 (6 bases). The CDR3 has 14 residues. Per germline, CDR1 SEHNR and CDR2 FQNEAQ (reference sequence). Trimming left V 5 bases short and J 3 bases short, with 13 bases between. The CDR3: CASSRGGTHYGYTF. The CDR3 DNA is TGTGCCAGCAGCCGCGGGGGGACACACTATGGCTACACCTTC.

J is TRBJ1-2 and V is TRBV4-2; weak D call: TRBD1 (5 bases). The germline gives CDR1 LGHNA, CDR2 YNFKEQ. V was trimmed by 0 bases and J by 5 bases, leaving 16 bases between them. The CDR3 runs 16 residues. The CDR3 DNA follows: TGTGCCAGCAGCCAAGATCCCCGGGGGTTTGCGTATGGCTACACCTTC. This translates into CASSQDPRGFAYGYTF.

J is TRBJ1-4 and V is TRBV6-2 or TRBV6-3; 8 bases line up with TRBD1. In germline, CDR1 is MNHEY, CDR2 SVGEGT. The CDR3 sequence is 14 residues long. V was pared by 6 bases and J by 8 bases, with 8 bases of the junction left unmatched. This CDR3 reads CASRLDRDGEKLFF. DNA of the CDR3: TGTGCCAGCAGGCTGGACAGGGACGGCGAAAAACTGTTTTTT.

This clonotype was recorded a few times. The chain's CDR3 is CASSVRRGRYEQYV. CDR3 nucleotides: TGTGCCAGCAGCGTGAGGAGGGGGAGGTACGAGCAGTACGTC. The chain couples TRBV7-8 to TRBJ2-7; D tentatively fits TRBD1 or TRBD2 (6 bases each). In germline, CDR1 is SGHVS, CDR2 FQNEAQ. CDR3 length: 14 amino acids. Trimming shortened V by 5 bases and J by 4 bases, and 15 bases separated the two germline ends.

This clonotype occurred many times. V is TRBV15 and J is TRBJ1-2; unclear D gene. The germline CDR1 and CDR2 sequences are LNHNV and YYDKDF (reference sequence). This CDR3 region has 16 residues. The V and J ends lost 0 bases and 4 bases respectively, with 15 bases between them. CDR3 amino acids: CATSRDRARVGYGYTF. The CDR3 nucleotides read TGTGCCACCAGCAGAGATCGAGCCCGGGTGGGCTATGGCTACACCTTC.

This clonotype has at least ten counts. This sequence joins TRBV20-1 and TRBJ2-1; weak D call: TRBD1 (6 bases). The V end lost 3 bases, the J end lost 0 bases, and 12 bases lay between the germline ends. CDR3 length: 15 amino acids. Germline V gene data show CDR1 as DFQATT and CDR2 as SNEGSKA (reference sequence). The DNA for the CDR3 is TGCAGTGCTAGCACAGGGACCTTCTCCTACAATGAGCAGTTCTTC. Translation gives CSASTGTFSYNEQFF.

This clonotype was seen only a few times. The chain employs TRBV4-1 and TRBJ2-1, with D perhaps given as TRBD1 or TRBD2 (5 bases each). CDR1 is MGHRA, CDR2 YSYEKL, per germline. This CDR3 has 14 amino acids. Trimming removed 0 bases from V and 6 bases from J, with 9 bases in between. The DNA of the CDR3 is TGCGCCAGCAGCCAAGAGTGGGACCTCAATGAGCAGTTCTTC. Encoded protein: CASSQEWDLNEQFF.

This clonotype occurred many times. The rearrangement links TRBV5-1 to TRBJ1-2; D is uncertain. The germline gives CDR1 SGHRS, CDR2 YFSETQ. V was pared by 2 bases and J by 7 bases, with 15 bases between. This CDR3 has 14 residues. CDR3 in amino acids: CASSFGESSSGYTF. The CDR3 DNA reads as TGCGCCAGCAGCTTCGGGGAGTCTTCCAGTGGCTACACCTTC.

This clonotype has at least ten counts. The chain couples TRBV4-2 to TRBJ2-7, with D possibly being TRBD2 (5 bases). Germline values: CDR1 LGHNA, CDR2 YNFKEQ. The CDR3 extends over 12 amino acids. With 4 bases removed from V and 7 bases from J, the gap between germline ends came to 11 bases. DNA for the CDR3: TGTGCCAGCAGCCCATGGACGGGGGAGCAGTACTTC. Its translation is CASSPWTGEQYF.

This chain uses TRBV28 with TRBJ1-4; D is ambiguous. CDR1 is MDHEN, CDR2 SYDVKM, per germline. This CDR3 has 15 amino acids. The germline V and J ends were trimmed by 2 bases and 10 bases, with 17 bases remaining between them. CDR3 DNA: TGTGCCAGCAGTTTAAAAGTGAGGGTTATAGGAAAACTGTTTTTT. It is translated as CASSLKVRVIGKLFF.

In its sample, this clonotype was seen many times. This sequence joins TRBV28 and TRBJ2-3, with TRBD1 matching 10 bases. J was trimmed by 3 bases and V by 5 bases; bases with no gene match: 11. CDR1 and CDR2 (germline): MDHEN, SYDVKM. This CDR3 has 17 amino acids. CDR3 in amino acids: CASSLMRGQGLTDTQYF. The CDR3, as DNA: TGTGCCAGCAGTCTAATGAGGGGACAGGGGTTGACAGATACGCAGTATTTT.

V and J are TRBV5-1 and TRBJ2-1; TRBD2 agrees at 8 bases. The germline CDR1 and CDR2 sequences are SGHRS and YFSETQ. The CDR3 is 16 residues long. V was clipped by 2 bases and J by 4 bases; unmatched bases: 8. The CDR3 region is CASSLSGGGVYNEQFF. DNA for the CDR3: TGCGCCAGCAGCTTAAGCGGGGGTGGTGTATACAATGAGCAGTTCTTC. The variable domain in full, with the rest retrieved from reference TRBV5-1 and TRBJ2-1, is KAGVTQTPRYLIKTRGQQVTLSCSPISGHRSVSWYQQTPGQGLQFLFEYFSETQRNKGNFPGRFSGRQFSNSRSEMNVSTLELGDSALYLCASSLSGGGVYNEQFFGPGTRLTVL.

This clonotype was counted ten times or more. CDR3 DNA sequence: TGCAGCGTTGTTTTCGGGACAGGGTATGGCTACACCTTC. It translates to CSVVFGTGYGYTF. The chain has TRBV29-1 and TRBJ1-2; the match to TRBD1 covers 9 bases. With V trimmed by 4 bases and J by 5 bases, 5 bases remained unmatched. CDR3 length equals 13 residues. Germline loops: CDR1 SQVTM, CDR2 ANQGSEA.

The sample holds many counts of this clonotype. V usage is TRBV4-2 and J usage is TRBJ2-3; D might be TRBD1 or TRBD2, each matching 5 bases. The germline CDR1 and CDR2 sequences are LGHNA and YNFKEQ. The CDR3 runs 18 residues. Trimming took 0 bases from V and 0 from J, leaving 16 bases between them. DNA of the CDR3: TGTGCCAGCAGCCAAGACCCCGTCCGGGACGACAGCACAGATACGCAGTATTTT. Translated: CASSQDPVRDDSTDTQYF.

This clonotype was recorded at least ten times. This chain connects TRBV5-1 to TRBJ2-7; weak D call: TRBD2 (6 bases). Germline assignment: CDR1 SGHRS and CDR2 YFSETQ. Trimming took off 8 bases at V and 3 bases at J, with 15 bases between the two ends. The CDR3 sequence is 13 residues long. This chain's CDR3 is CARLAQPVYEQYF. CDR3 nucleotide sequence: TGCGCCAGACTAGCACAGCCGGTCTACGAGCAGTACTTC.

This clonotype has more than one count but fewer than ten. V and J are TRBV7-2 and TRBJ1-1, with a weak D call TRBD1 (6 bases). This CDR3 contains 15 residues. Germline assignment: CDR1 SGHTA and CDR2 FQGNSA. Trimming took 7 bases from V and 3 from J, leaving 18 bases between them. The CDR3 loop is CASIRRGGAYTEAFF. In nucleotides, the CDR3 is TGTGCCAGCATCAGAAGGGGGGGCGCCTACACTGAAGCTTTCTTT.

This clonotype was picked up many times. V gene TRBV5-1 combines with J gene TRBJ2-7; TRBD1 matches 8 bases. The CDR3 contains 16 residues. V gave up 0 bases and J gave up 5 bases; unmatched junction bases: 10. Germline V gene sequence: CDR1 SGHRS, CDR2 YFSETQ. DNA of the CDR3: TGCGCCAGCAGCTTGGACCAGGGGGCTTTAGGAGACGAGCAGTACTTC. It yields the protein CASSLDQGALGDEQYF.